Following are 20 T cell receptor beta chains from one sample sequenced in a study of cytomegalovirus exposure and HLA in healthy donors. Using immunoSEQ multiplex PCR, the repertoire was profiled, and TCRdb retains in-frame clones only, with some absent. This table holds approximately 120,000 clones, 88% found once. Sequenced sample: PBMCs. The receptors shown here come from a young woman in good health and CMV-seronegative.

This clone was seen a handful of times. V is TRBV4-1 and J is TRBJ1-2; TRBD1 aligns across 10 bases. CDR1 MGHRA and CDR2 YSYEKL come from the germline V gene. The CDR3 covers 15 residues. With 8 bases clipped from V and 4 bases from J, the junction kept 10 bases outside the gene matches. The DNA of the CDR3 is TGCGCCAGCGAGACCGGGACAGGGGACTTCTATGGCTACACCTTC. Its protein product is CASETGTGDFYGYTF.

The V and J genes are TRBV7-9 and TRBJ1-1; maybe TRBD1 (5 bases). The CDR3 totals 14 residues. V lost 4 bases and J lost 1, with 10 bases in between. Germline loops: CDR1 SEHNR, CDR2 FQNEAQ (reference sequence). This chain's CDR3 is CASSSSGGNTEAFF. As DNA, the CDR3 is TGTGCCAGCAGCTCTTCGGGGGGGAACACTGAAGCTTTCTTT.

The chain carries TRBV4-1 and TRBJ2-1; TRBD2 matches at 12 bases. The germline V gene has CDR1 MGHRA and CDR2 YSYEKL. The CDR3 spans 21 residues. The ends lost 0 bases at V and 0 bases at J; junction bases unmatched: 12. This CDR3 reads CASSQDRGPSGRAYSYNEQFF. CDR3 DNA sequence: TGCGCCAGCAGCCAAGATAGGGGTCCTAGCGGGAGGGCCTACTCCTACAATGAGCAGTTCTTC.

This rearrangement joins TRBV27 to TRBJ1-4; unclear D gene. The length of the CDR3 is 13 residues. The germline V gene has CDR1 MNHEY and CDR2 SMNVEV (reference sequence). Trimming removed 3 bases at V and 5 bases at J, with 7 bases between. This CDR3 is CASSLGRNEKLFF. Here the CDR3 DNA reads TGTGCCAGCAGTTTGGGCAGGAATGAAAAACTGTTTTTT.

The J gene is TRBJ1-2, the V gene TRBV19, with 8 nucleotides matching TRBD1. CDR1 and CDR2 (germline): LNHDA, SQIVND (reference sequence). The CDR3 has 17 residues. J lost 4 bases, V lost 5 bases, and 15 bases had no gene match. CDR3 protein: CASSPGTGNMLIYGYTF. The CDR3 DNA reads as TGTGCCAGTAGTCCAGGGACAGGCAACATGCTTATCTATGGCTACACCTTC. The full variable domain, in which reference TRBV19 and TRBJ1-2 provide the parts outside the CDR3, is DGGITQSPKYLFRKEGQNVTLSCEQNLNHDAMYWYRQDPGQGLRLIYYSQIVNDFQKGDIAEGYSVSREKKESFPLTVTSAQKNPTAFYLCASSPGTGNMLIYGYTFGSGTRLTVV.

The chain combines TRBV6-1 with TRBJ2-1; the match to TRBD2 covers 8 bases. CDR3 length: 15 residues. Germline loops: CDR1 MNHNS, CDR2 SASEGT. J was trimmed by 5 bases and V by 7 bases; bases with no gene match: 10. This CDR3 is CASMSGGPTDNEQFF. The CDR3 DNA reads TGTGCCAGCATGTCGGGAGGGCCTACCGACAATGAGCAGTTCTTC.

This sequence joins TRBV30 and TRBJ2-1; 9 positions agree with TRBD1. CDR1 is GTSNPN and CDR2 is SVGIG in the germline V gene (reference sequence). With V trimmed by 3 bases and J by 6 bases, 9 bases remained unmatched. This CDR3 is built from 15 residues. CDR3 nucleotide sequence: TGTGCCTGGAGCGAACCCTCGACAGGGGGCAATGAGCAGTTCTTC. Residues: CAWSEPSTGGNEQFF.

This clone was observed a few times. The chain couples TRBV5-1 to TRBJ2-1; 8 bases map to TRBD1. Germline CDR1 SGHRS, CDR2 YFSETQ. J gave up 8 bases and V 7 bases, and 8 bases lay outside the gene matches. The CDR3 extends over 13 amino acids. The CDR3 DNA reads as TGCGCCAGCGGAGTCACAGGGGGGTATGAGCAGTTCTTC. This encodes CASGVTGGYEQFF.

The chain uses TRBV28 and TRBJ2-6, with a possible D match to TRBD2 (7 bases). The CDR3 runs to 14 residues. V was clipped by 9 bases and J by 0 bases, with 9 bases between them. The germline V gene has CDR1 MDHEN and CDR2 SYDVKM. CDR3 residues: CASRGGSGANVLTF. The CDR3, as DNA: TGTGCCAGTAGGGGGGGCTCTGGGGCCAACGTCCTGACTTTC.

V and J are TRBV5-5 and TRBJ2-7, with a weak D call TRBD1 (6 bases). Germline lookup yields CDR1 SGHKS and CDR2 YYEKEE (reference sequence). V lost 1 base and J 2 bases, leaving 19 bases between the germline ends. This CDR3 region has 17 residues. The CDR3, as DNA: TGTGCCAGCAGCTTGCATAGGGCAGGGGACGTCCCCTACGAGCAGTACTTC. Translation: CASSLHRAGDVPYEQYF.

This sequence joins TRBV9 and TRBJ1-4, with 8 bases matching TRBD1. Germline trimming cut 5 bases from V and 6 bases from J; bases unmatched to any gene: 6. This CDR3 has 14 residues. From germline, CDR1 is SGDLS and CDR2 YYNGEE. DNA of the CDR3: TGTGCCAGCAGTGCAGGGGGCCCATATGAAAAACTGTTTTTT. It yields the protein CASSAGGPYEKLFF.

The CDR3 sequence: CSVQFTTGISYEQYF. The DNA of the CDR3 is TGCAGCGTTCAATTTACAACCGGGATTTCCTACGAGCAGTACTTC. V and J are TRBV29-1 and TRBJ2-7; a weak D match, TRBD2 (5 bases). Germline-derived CDR1 and CDR2 are SQVTM and ANQGSEA. The V end lost 5 bases, the J end lost 1 base, and 18 bases lay between the germline ends. This CDR3 is built from 15 residues.

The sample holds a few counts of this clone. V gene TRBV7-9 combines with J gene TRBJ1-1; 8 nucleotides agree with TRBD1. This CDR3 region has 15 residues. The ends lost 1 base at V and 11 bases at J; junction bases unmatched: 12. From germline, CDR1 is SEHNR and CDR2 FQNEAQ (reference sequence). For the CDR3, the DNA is TGTGCCAGCAGCTTAGGGGGGACAGGCGGACCCCGTGCTTTCTTT. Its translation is CASSLGGTGGPRAFF.

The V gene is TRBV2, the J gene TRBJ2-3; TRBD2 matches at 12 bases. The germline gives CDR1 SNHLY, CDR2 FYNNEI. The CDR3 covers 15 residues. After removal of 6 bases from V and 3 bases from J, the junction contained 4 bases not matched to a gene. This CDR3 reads CASRSGTSGTDTQYF. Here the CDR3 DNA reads TGTGCCAGCAGGTCCGGGACTAGCGGGACAGATACGCAGTATTTT.

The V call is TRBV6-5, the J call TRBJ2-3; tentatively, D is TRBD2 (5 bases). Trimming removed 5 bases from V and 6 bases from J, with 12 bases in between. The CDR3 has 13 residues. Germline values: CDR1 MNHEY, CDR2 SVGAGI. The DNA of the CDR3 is TGTGCCAGCAGTACGGGGAACCTTGATACGCAGTATTTT. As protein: CASSTGNLDTQYF.

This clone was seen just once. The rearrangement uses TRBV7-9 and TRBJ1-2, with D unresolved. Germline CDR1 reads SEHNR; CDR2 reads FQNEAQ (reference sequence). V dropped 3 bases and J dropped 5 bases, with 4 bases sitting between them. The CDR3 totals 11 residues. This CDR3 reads CASSFSYGYTF. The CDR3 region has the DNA TGTGCCAGCAGCTTCTCTTATGGCTACACCTTC.

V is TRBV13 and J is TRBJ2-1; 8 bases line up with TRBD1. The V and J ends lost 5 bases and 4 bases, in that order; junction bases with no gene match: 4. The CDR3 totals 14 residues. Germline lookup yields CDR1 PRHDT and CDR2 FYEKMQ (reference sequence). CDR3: CASSVDREYNEQFF. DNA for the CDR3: TGTGCCAGCAGCGTGGACAGGGAGTACAATGAGCAGTTCTTC.

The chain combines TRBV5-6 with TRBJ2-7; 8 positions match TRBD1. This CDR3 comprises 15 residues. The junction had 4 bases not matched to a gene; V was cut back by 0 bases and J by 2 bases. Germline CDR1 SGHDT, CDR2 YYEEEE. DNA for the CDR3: TGTGCCAGCAGCTTGGTTCAGGGGGCTGCCTACGAGCAGTACTTC. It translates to CASSLVQGAAYEQYF.

CDR3 sequence: CASSPSSRADSPLHF. In DNA form, the CDR3 reads TGTGCCAGCAGCCCGAGCTCCAGGGCAGATTCACCCCTCCACTTT. The chain couples TRBV9 to TRBJ1-6; perhaps TRBD1 as D (5 bases). Between the trimmed V and J ends, which lost 4 bases and 8 bases, there was a span of 16 bases. Germline values: CDR1 SGDLS, CDR2 YYNGEE. The CDR3 consists of 15 residues. Variable domain in full (rest from reference TRBV9 and TRBJ1-6): DSGVTQTPKHLITATGQRVTLRCSPRSGDLSVYWYQQSLDQGLQFLIQYYNGEERAKGNILERFSAQQFPDLHSELNLSSLELGDSALYFCASSPSSRADSPLHFGNGTRLTVT.

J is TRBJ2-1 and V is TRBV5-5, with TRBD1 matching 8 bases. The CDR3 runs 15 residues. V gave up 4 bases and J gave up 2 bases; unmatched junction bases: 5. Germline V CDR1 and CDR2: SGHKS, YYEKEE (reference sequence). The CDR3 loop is CASSPTRGPYNEQFF. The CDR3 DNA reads TGTGCCAGCAGCCCGACCAGGGGGCCCTACAATGAGCAGTTCTTC.